This is a list of T cell receptor beta chains from one sample in a study of glioma-infiltrating T cells. TCRdb recomputed calls from the multiplex PCR reads with MiXCR, one row per CDR3 protein. The table has about 130,000 distinct CDR3 sequences, about 22% seen once; the top ten hold about a quarter. Sequenced sample: glioma tissue, nonneoplastic brain tissue, or PBMCs (not recorded which). All receptors derive from a human donor with low-grade glioma or glioblastoma, undergoing nonglioma brain surgery, or in good health (not recorded which). The CDR3 runs from the conserved cysteine through the conserved F or W. Each record gives: V gene, J gene, D gene, clone size, CDR3 DNA, CDR3 protein. D genes are given only for firm matches. Only part of the rows carry a size: once, few, many, or a class if the clone is expanded.

TRBV7-9	TRBJ1-1	.	.	TGTGCCAGCAGCTTAACAGGGCAGGTGAACACTGAAGCTTTCTTT	CASSLTGQVNTEAFF
TRBV11-2	TRBJ1-4	.	.	TGTGCCAGCAGCTCCAACAGGTCAACTAATGAAAAACTGTTTTTT	CASSSNRSTNEKLFF
TRBV7-2	TRBJ2-5	.	.	TGTGCCAGCAGCTTATGGGGCGGAGGAGGGGTGACCCAGTACTTC	CASSLWGGGGVTQYF
TRBV20-1	TRBJ1-1	.	many	TGCAGTGCTCTGACAATGATGAACACTGAAGCTTTCTTT	CSALTMMNTEAFF
TRBV7-2	TRBJ1-2	.	.	TGTGCCAGCAGCTTAGCACTTGGTGGGGTTGGCTATGGCTACACCTTC	CASSLALGGVGYGYTF
TRBV2	TRBJ2-3	.	once	TGTGCCAGCACCCGGACAGCCCAATTTAGCACAGATACGCAGTATTTT	CASTRTAQFSTDTQYF
TRBV2	TRBJ1-2	TRBD1	.	TGTGCCAGCAGTGACCGGACAGGGGACCTCTATGGCTACACCTTC	CASSDRTGDLYGYTF
TRBV5-1	TRBJ2-3	.	many	TGCGCCAGCAGCTTGGCGGGGGCGGATACGCAGTATTTT	CASSLAGADTQYF
TRBV6-5	TRBJ2-3	.	few	TGTGCCAGCAGTTACTCGGGGTCCAGGGCAGATACGCAGTATTTT	CASSYSGSRADTQYF
TRBV11-1	TRBJ2-1	.	few	TGTGCCAGCAGCTTAGAGTACAATGAGCAGTTCTTC	CASSLEYNEQFF
TRBV7-8	TRBJ2-3	.	many	TGTGCCAGCAGCTTTCAGGTTGCGGCAGATACGCAGTATTTT	CASSFQVAADTQYF
TRBV6-6	TRBJ2-5	.	.	TGTGCCAGCAGTTACTCCGGACAAAAACAAGAGACCCGGTACTTC	CASSYSGQKQETRYF
TRBV7-9	TRBJ1-5	TRBD1	.	TGTGCCAGCAGCTCGGGACAGGGGAGGGACCAGCCCCAGCATTTT	CASSSGQGRDQPQHF
TRBV7-2	TRBJ2-3	TRBD2	.	TGTGCCAGCAGGGCAGGGGTAGCGGGGTCCCGCACAGATACGCAGTATTTT	CASRAGVAGSRTDTQYF
TRBV6-1	TRBJ2-5	TRBD2	many	TGTGCCAGCAGTCCCGGGACTAGCGGGGGTTGGGAGACCCAGTACTTC	CASSPGTSGGWETQYF
TRBV6-2/TRBV6-3	TRBJ2-3	TRBD1	.	TGTGCCAGCAGCCCCGAGACAGGGGGCGGCGGAGATACGCAGTATTTT	CASSPETGGGGDTQYF
TRBV12-3/TRBV12-4	TRBJ2-5	.	.	TGTGCCAGCAGTTTAGGGCTACTCCAAGAGACCCAGTACTTC	CASSLGLLQETQYF
TRBV27	TRBJ1-1	TRBD1	many	TGTGCCAGCAGTAGGACAGGTGGTGAAGCTTTCTTT	CASSRTGGEAFF
TRBV20-1	TRBJ2-3	TRBD2	few	TGCAGTGCTAGAGACCTAACACTAGCGGGGGGTCGGGATACGCAGTATTTT	CSARDLTLAGGRDTQYF
TRBV20-1	TRBJ2-1	.	few	TGCAGTGCTAGAGTTTTGAGGGCGTACAATGAGCAGTTCTTC	CSARVLRAYNEQFF
TRBV24-1	TRBJ2-1	.	few	TGTGCCACCAGTGACAACAGGGTAAGCTCCTACAATGAGCAGTTCTTC	CATSDNRVSSYNEQFF
TRBV2	TRBJ1-5	.	many	TGTGCCAGCAGTGGTTGGGACCGCAATCAGCCCCAGCATTTT	CASSGWDRNQPQHF
TRBV6-2/TRBV6-3	TRBJ2-1	TRBD2	.	TGTGCCAGCAGTTACCTCTCGGTAGCGGGGGGGGGTAAGCAGTTCTTC	CASSYLSVAGGGKQFF
TRBV7-2	TRBJ2-1	TRBD2	.	TGTGCCAGCAGCGAGGGACTAGCGGGTGGTTTTGAGCAGTTCTTC	CASSEGLAGGFEQFF
TRBV3-1	TRBJ1-1	.	.	TGTGCCAGCAGCCGACGCCCAGGCAGCGGAAGCACTGAAGCTTTCTTT	CASSRRPGSGSTEAFF
TRBV30	TRBJ2-1	.	.	TGTGCCTGGAGCCGCGGGGTGGTAAGTCACAATGAGCAGTTCTTC	CAWSRGVVSHNEQFF
TRBV20-1	TRBJ2-5	.	.	TGCAGTGCTAGAAAAGGGGGGTCCCAAGAGAGCCGGTACTTC	CSARKGGSQESRYF
TRBV4-1	TRBJ1-4	TRBD1	.	TGCGCCAGCAGCCCGATTTTCGGACAGGGAGCAACTAATGAAAAACTGTTTTTT	CASSPIFGQGATNEKLFF
TRBV2	TRBJ1-6	TRBD1	few	TGTGCCAGCAGTGAGGACAGGGGTACACCCCTCCACTTT	CASSEDRGTPLHF
TRBV20-1	TRBJ2-5	TRBD1	many	TGCAGTGCTACGCGACAGGGGATAGAGACCCAGTACTTC	CSATRQGIETQYF
TRBV6-6	TRBJ1-4	TRBD1	many	TGTGCCAGCAGTTACTTGGGGACAGGGCCTAATGAAAAACTGTTTTTT	CASSYLGTGPNEKLFF
TRBV12-3/TRBV12-4	TRBJ1-1	.	.	TGTGCCAGCAGTTTCGGTCCGGGAGACACTGAAGCTTTCTTT	CASSFGPGDTEAFF
TRBV9	TRBJ2-3	.	.	TGTGCCAGCAGCCGGGCCCTCGAGGATACGCAGTATTTT	CASSRALEDTQYF
TRBV15	TRBJ2-1	TRBD1	many	TGTGCCACCGGGACAGGGGAGTACAATGAGCAGTTCTTC	CATGTGEYNEQFF